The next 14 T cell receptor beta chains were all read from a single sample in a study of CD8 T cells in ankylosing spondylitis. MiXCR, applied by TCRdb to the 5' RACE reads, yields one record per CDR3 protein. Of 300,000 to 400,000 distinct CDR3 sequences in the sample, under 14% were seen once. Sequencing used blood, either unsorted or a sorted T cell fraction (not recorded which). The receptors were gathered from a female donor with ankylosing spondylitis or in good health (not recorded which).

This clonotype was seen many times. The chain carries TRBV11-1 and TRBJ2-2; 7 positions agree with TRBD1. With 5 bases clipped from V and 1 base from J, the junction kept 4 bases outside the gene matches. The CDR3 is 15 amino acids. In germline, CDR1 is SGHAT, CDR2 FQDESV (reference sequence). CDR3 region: CASSHRDRNTGELFF. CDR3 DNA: TGTGCCAGCAGCCACCGGGACAGGAACACCGGGGAGCTGTTTTTT.

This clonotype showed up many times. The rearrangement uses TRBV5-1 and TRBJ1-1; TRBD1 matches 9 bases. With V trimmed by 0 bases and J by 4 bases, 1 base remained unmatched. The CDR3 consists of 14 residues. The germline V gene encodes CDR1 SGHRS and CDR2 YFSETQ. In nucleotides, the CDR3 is TGCGCCAGCAGCTTGGGGGACAGGGTCACTGAAGCTTTCTTT. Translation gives CASSLGDRVTEAFF.

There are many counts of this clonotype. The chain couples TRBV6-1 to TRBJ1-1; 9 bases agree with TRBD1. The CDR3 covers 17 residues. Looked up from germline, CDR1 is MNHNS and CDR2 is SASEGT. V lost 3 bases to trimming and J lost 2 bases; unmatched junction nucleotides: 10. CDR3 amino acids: CASSDGTGQGLNTEAFF. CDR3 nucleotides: TGTGCCAGCAGTGACGGCACGGGACAGGGACTTAACACTGAAGCTTTCTTT.

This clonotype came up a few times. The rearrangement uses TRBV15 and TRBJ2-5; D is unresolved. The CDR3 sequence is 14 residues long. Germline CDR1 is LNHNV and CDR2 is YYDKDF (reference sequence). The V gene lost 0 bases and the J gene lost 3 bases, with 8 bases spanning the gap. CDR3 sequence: CATSRDLGKETQYF. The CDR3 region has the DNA TGTGCCACCAGCAGAGATCTGGGGAAAGAGACCCAGTACTTC.

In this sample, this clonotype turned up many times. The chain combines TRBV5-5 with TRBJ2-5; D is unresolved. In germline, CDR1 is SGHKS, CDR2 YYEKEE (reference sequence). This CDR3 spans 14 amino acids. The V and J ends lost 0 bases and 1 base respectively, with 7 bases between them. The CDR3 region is CASSLGLPQETQYF. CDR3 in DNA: TGTGCCAGCAGCTTGGGCCTACCCCAAGAGACCCAGTACTTC.

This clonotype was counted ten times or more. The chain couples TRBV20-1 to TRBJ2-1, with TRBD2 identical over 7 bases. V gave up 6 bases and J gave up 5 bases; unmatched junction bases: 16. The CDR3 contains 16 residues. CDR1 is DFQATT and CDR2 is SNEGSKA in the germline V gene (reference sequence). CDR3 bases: TGCAGTGCCATAGGCAGCGGGAAGGTGTGGAACAATGAGCAGTTCTTC. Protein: CSAIGSGKVWNNEQFF.

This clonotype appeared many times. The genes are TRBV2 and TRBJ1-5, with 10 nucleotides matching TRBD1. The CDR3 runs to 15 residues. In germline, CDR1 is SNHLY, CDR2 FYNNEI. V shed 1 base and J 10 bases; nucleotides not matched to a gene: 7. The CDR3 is CASSEVRGQGNPQHF. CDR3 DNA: TGTGCCAGCAGTGAAGTCCGGGGACAGGGGAACCCCCAGCATTTT.

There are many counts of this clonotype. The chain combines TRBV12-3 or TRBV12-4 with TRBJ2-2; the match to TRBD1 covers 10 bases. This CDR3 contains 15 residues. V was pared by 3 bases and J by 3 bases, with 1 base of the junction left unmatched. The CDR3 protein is CASSLTGGYTGELFF. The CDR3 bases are TGTGCCAGCAGTTTGACAGGGGGCTACACCGGGGAGCTGTTTTTT.

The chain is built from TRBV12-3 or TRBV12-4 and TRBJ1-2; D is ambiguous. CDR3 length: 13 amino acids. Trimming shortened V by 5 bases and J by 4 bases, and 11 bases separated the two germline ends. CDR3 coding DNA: TGTGCCAGCAGTACGGGGTCGGGCTATGGCTACACCTTC. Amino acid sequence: CASSTGSGYGYTF.

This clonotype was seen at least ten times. The CDR3 bases are TGTGCCAGCAAGGCAGGGGGCTCCTACAATGAGCAGTTCTTC. It is translated as CASKAGGSYNEQFF. This chain uses TRBV6-1 with TRBJ2-1; 7 bases map to TRBD1. Trimming removed 7 bases from V and 0 bases from J; junction bases left unmatched: 3. Per germline, CDR1 MNHNS and CDR2 SASEGT. The CDR3 sequence is 14 residues long.

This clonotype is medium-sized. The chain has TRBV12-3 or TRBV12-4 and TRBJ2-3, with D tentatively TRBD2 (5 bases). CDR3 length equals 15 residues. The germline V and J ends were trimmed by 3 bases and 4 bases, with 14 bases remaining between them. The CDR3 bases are TGTGCCAGCAGTTTGACCCAAGGAGGACCAGATACGCAGTATTTT. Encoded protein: CASSLTQGGPDTQYF.

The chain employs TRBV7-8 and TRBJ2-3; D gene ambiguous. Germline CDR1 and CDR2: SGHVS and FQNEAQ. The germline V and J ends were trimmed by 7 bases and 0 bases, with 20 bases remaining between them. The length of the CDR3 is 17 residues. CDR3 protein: CASTLTPGRSSTDTQYF. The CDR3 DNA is TGTGCCAGCACCCTCACCCCGGGCAGGTCTAGCACAGATACGCAGTATTTT.

Here the CDR3 reads CSASAGVETQYF. DNA of the CDR3: TGCAGTGCTAGTGCGGGAGTTGAGACCCAGTACTTC. The chain uses TRBV20-1 and TRBJ2-5, with 7 bases lining up with TRBD2. Germline trimming cut 3 bases from V and 5 bases from J; bases unmatched to any gene: 3. Germline V gives CDR1 DFQATT, CDR2 SNEGSKA (reference sequence). This CDR3 spans 12 amino acids.

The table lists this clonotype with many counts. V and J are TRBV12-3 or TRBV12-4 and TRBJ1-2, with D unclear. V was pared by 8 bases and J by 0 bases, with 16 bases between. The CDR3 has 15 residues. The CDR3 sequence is CASGYDGLSNYGYTF. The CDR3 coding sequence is TGTGCCAGCGGATACGACGGACTCTCTAACTATGGCTACACCTTC.